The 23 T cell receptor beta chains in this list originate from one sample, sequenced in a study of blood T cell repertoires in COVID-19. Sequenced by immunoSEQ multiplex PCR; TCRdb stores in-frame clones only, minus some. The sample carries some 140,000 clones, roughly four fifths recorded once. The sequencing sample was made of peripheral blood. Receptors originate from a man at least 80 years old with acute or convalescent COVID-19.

In nucleotides, the CDR3 is TGTGCCAGCAGCTCACCGGGACTAGCGGGGCCTCAACAGTTCTTC. The encoded protein is CASSSPGLAGPQQFF. J is TRBJ2-1 and V is TRBV5-6; TRBD2 aligns across 13 bases. The CDR3 runs 15 residues. V dropped 3 bases and J dropped 13; count of bases not matched to a gene: 10. Germline lookup yields CDR1 SGHDT and CDR2 YYEEEE.

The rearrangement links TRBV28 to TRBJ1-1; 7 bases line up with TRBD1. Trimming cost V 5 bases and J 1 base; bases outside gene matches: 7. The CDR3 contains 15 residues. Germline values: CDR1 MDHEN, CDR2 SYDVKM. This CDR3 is CASSPPTGTNTEAFF. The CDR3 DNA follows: TGTGCCAGCAGTCCGCCGACAGGGACGAACACTGAAGCTTTCTTT. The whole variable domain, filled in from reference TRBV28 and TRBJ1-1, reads DVKVTQSSRYLVKRTGEKVFLECVQDMDHENMFWYRQDPGLGLRLIYFSYDVKMKEKGDIPEGYSVSREKKERFSLILESASTNQTSMYLCASSPPTGTNTEAFFGQGTRLTVV.

Here the CDR3 reads CASSLRPSGQHTGELFF. CDR3 sequence (DNA): TGTGCCAGCAGTCTCCGGCCCTCGGGACAGCACACCGGGGAGCTGTTTTTT. This rearrangement joins TRBV6-2 or TRBV6-3 to TRBJ2-2; TRBD1 agrees at 7 bases. The CDR3 is made up of 17 amino acids. V dropped 5 bases and J dropped 3; count of bases not matched to a gene: 12. Germline CDR1 and CDR2: MNHEY and SVGEGT.

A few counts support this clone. CDR3: CATSSNREIEKPQHF. Written as DNA, the CDR3 is TGTGCCACCAGCTCCAACAGGGAGATAGAGAAGCCCCAGCATTTT. This chain connects TRBV15 to TRBJ1-5, with TRBD1 as a possible D gene (6 bases). The CDR3 extends over 15 amino acids. Trimming left V 5 bases short and J 8 bases short, with 19 bases between. Germline V CDR1 and CDR2: LNHNV, YYDKDF (reference sequence).

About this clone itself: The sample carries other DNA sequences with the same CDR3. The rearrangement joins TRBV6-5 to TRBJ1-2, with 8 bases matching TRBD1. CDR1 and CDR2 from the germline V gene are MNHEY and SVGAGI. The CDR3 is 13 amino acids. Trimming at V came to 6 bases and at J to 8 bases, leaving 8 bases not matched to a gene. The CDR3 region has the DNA TGTGCCAGCAGCCTGGACAGGGTGTACGGCTACACCTTC. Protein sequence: CASSLDRVYGYTF.

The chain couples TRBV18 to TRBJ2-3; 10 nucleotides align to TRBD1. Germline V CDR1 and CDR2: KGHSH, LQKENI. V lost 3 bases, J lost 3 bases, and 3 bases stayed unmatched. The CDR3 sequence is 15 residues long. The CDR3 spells CASSPRDRGTDTQYF. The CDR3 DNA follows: TGTGCCAGCTCACCGCGGGACAGGGGAACAGATACGCAGTATTTT.

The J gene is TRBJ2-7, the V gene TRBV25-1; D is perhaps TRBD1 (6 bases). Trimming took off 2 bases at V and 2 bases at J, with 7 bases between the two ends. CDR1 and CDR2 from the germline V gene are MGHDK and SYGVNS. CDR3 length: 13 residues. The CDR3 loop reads CASSERTAYEQYF. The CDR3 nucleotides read TGTGCCAGCAGTGAACGGACAGCCTACGAGCAGTACTTC.

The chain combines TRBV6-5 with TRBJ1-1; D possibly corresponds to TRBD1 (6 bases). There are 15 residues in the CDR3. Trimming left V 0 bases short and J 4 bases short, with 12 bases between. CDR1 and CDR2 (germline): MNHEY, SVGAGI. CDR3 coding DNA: TGTGCCAGCAGTTACTCGGACTTAGGGGGCACTGAAGCTTTCTTT. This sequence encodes CASSYSDLGGTEAFF.

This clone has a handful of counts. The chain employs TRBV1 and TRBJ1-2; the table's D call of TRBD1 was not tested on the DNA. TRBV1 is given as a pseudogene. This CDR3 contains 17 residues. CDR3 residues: CTSSRESGTGYPYGYTF. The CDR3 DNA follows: TGCACCAGCAGCCGAGAGTCCGGGACAGGGTACCCCTATGGCTACACCTTC.

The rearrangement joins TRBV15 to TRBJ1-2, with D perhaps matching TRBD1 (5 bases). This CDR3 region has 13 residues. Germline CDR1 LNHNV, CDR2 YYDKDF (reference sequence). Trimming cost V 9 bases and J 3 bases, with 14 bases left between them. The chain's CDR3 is CATVQGYDYGYTF. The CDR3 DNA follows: TGTGCCACGGTGCAGGGATATGACTATGGCTACACCTTC.

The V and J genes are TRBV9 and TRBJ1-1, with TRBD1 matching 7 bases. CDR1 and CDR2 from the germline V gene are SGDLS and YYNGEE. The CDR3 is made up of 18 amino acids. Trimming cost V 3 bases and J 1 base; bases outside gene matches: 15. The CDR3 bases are TGTGCCAGCAGCGCCCACAGCTTAGACAGGGCAAAGAACACTGAAGCTTTCTTT. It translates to CASSAHSLDRAKNTEAFF.

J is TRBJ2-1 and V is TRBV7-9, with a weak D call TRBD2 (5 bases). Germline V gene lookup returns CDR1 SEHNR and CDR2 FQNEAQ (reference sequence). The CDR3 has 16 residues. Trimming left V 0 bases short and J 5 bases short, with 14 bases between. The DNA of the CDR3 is TGTGCCAGCAGCTTAGCGGGAGCACGGATTAACAATGAGCAGTTCTTC. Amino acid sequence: CASSLAGARINNEQFF.

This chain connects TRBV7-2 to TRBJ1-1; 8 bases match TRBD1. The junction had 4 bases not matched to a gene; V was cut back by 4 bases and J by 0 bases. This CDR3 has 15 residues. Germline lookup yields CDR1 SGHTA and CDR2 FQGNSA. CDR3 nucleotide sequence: TGTGCCAGCAGCTATGGGACAGGTCTGAACACTGAAGCTTTCTTT. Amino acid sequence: CASSYGTGLNTEAFF.

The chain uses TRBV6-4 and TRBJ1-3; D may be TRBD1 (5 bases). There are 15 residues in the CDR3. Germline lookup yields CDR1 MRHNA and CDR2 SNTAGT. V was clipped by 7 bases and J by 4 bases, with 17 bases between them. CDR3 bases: TGTGCCAGCAAACGGGGGGTCCGTTTGGGAAACACCATATATTTT. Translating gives CASKRGVRLGNTIYF.

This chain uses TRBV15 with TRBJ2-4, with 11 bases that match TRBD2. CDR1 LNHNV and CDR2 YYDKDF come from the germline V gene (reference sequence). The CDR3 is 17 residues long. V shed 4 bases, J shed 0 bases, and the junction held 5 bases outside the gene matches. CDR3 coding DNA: TGTGCCACCAGCACCCCCCTAGCGGGGGGAGCCAAAAACATTCAGTACTTC. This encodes CATSTPLAGGAKNIQYF.

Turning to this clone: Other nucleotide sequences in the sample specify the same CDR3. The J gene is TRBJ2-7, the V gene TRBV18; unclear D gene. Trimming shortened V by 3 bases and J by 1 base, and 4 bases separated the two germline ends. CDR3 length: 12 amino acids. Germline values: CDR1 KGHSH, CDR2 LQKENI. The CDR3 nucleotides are TGTGCCAGCTCACCCTCGTCCTACGAGCAGTACGTC. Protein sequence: CASSPSSYEQYV.

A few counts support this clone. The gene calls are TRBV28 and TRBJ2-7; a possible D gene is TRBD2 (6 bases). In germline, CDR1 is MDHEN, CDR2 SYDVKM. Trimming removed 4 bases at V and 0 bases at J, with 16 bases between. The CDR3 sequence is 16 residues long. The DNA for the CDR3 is TGTGCCAGCAGTTCCAGGTTTGGGGGGAGCTCCTACGAGCAGTACGTC. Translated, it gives CASSSRFGGSSYEQYV.

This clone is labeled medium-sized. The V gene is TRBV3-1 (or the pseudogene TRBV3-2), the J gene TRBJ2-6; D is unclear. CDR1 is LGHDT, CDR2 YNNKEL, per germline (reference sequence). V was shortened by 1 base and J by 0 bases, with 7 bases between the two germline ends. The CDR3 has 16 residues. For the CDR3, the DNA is TGTGCCAGCAGCCAAGGCGTTAGCTCTGGGGCCAACGTCCTGACTTTC. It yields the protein CASSQGVSSGANVLTF.

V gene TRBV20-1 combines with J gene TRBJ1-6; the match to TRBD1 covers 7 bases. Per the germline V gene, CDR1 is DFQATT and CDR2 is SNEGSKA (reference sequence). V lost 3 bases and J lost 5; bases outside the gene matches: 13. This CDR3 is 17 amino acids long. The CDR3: CSASEAGGMADNSPLHF. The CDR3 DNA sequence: TGCAGTGCTAGTGAGGCAGGGGGGATGGCCGATAATTCACCCCTCCACTTT.

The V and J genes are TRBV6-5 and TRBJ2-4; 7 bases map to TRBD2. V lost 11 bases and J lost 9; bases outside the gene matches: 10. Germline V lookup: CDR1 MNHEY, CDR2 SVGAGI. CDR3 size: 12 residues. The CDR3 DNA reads TGTGCCGGGGGGAGGGAAGTAGGCATTCAGTACTTC. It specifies CAGGREVGIQYF.

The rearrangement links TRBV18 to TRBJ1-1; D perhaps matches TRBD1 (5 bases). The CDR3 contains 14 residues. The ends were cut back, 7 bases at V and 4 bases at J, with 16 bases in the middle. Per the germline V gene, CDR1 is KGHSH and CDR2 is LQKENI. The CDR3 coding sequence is TGTGCCAGCTTGGAGAATCAGGGAGGCACTGAAGCTTTCTTT. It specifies CASLENQGGTEAFF.

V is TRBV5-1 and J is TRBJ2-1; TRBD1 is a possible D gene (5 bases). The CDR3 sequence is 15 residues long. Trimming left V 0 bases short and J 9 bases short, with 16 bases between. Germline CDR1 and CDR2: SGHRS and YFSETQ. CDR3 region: CASSLAGRLRGEQFF. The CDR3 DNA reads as TGCGCCAGCAGCTTGGCCGGGCGCCTAAGGGGTGAGCAGTTCTTC.

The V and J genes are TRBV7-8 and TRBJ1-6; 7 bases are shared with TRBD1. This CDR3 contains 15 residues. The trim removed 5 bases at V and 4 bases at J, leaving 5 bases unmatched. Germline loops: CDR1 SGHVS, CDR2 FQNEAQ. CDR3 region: CASSVRDSYNSPLHF. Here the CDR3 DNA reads TGTGCCAGCAGCGTCCGGGACAGTTATAATTCACCCCTCCACTTT.